The present T cell receptor beta chain was sequenced within a study of blood T cells in healthy people across ages. The V gene lost 2 bases and the J gene lost 1 base, with 12 bases spanning the gap. The length of the CDR3 is 16 residues. Per germline, CDR1 SGHTA and CDR2 FQGNSA. A second roughly 6 to 12 cycle PCR used barcoded and J-beta primers. All cDNA molecules were each tagged by a template-switch adaptor with 12 random nucleotides. One entry per CDR3 protein results from TCRdb running MiXCR on the 5' RACE reads. This sample carries roughly 1,500,000 distinct CDR3 sequences, around 36% of them seen once, and the ten largest clones take approximately 11%.

This receptor was obtained from a woman in her 30s in good health. The sample comprised blood. V and J are TRBV7-2 and TRBJ2-1; D is perhaps TRBD1 or TRBD2 (5 bases each). The CDR3 sequence is CASSLIGGVSYNEQFF. The CDR3 region has the DNA TGTGCCAGCAGCTTAATTGGGGGAGTATCCTACAATGAGCAGTTCTTC.